Given below is one T cell receptor beta chain in context. The source of the sample is a study of blood T cell repertoires in COVID-19. CDR1 is MNHEY, CDR2 SMNVEV, per germline (reference sequence). The CDR3 is made up of 16 amino acids. V dropped 4 bases and J dropped 2 bases, with 15 bases sitting between them. Assay used: immunoSEQ multiplex PCR; TCRdb lists only in-frame clones, some missing. The data contain under 300,000 clones, roughly 91% of them singletons. This sequence joins TRBV27 and TRBJ2-4; tentatively, D is TRBD2 (6 bases). The sequence derives from a woman in her sixties or seventies who had recovered from COVID-19. Source material: PBMCs or T cells enriched from blood (not recorded which). The CDR3 nucleotides are TGTGCCAGCAGTTCAGTCTCCCGCGGGACCAAAAACATTCAGTACTTC. This codes for CASSSVSRGTKNIQYF.